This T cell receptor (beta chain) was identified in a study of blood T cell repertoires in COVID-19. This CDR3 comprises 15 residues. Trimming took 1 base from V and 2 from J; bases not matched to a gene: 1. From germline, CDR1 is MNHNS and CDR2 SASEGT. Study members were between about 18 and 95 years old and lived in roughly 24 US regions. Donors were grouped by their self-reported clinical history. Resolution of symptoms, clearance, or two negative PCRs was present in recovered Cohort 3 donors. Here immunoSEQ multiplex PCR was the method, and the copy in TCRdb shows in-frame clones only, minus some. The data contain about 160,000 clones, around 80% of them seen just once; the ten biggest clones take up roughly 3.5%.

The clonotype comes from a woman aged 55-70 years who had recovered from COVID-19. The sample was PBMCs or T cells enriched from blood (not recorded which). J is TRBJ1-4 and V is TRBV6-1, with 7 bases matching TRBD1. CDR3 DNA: TGTGCCAGCAGTGAAGAGGGGGCGACTAATGAAAAACTGTTTTTT. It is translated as CASSEEGATNEKLFF.